Listed below are T cell receptor beta chains from one sample, sequenced in a study of brain T cells in children with intractable seizures. Generated by immunoSEQ multiplex PCR, the TCRdb table keeps only in-frame clones and is missing some. The sample has about 340,000 clones; 93% are singletons. The specimen comprised peripheral blood, sampled 4 to 5 months after surgery. The receptors come from a boy in the first two years of life with tuberous sclerosis and intractable seizures. Both conserved end residues are part of each CDR3. Where a row states a size, it is once, few, many or the class of an expanded clone; other rows omit it.

v_gene: TRBV27; j_gene: TRBJ1-2; len: 14; abundance: .; CDR3aa: CASSLGGGYYGYTF
v_gene: TRBV14; j_gene: TRBJ2-7; len: 14; abundance: .; CDR3aa: CASSLGQGWDEQYF
v_gene: TRBV24-1; j_gene: TRBJ1-1; len: 16; abundance: .; CDR3aa: CATSGTLPTGNTEAFF
v_gene: TRBV19; j_gene: TRBJ1-2; len: 12; abundance: .; CDR3aa: CASSPDSYGYTF
v_gene: TRBV6-5; j_gene: TRBJ2-7; len: 16; abundance: once; CDR3aa: CASSYSIGTNSYEQYF
v_gene: TRBV5-1; j_gene: TRBJ1-2; len: 15; abundance: .; CDR3aa: CASSLALRGASGYTF
v_gene: TRBV19; j_gene: TRBJ2-2; len: 14; abundance: .; CDR3aa: CASSIWAYTGELFF
v_gene: TRBV11-3; j_gene: TRBJ1-1; len: 16; abundance: .; CDR3aa: CASTWDGFAPSTEAFF
v_gene: TRBV7-2; j_gene: TRBJ2-1; len: 13; abundance: .; CDR3aa: CASSLLASNEQFF
v_gene: TRBV13; j_gene: TRBJ1-3; len: 15; abundance: .; CDR3aa: CASSHPTGAGNTIYF
v_gene: TRBV4-1; j_gene: TRBJ1-2; len: 14; abundance: .; CDR3aa: CASSQLQGTYGYTF
v_gene: TRBV30; j_gene: TRBJ1-2; len: 12; abundance: few; CDR3aa: CAWSTGVYGYTF
v_gene: TRBV6-5; j_gene: TRBJ1-2; len: 13; abundance: .; CDR3aa: CASRPPGGHGYTF
v_gene: TRBV5-6; j_gene: TRBJ2-1; len: 12; abundance: .; CDR3aa: CASSLFEGEQFF
v_gene: TRBV6-6; j_gene: TRBJ2-3; len: 13; abundance: .; CDR3aa: CASSFSYIDTQYF
v_gene: TRBV7-8; j_gene: TRBJ2-1; len: 15; abundance: .; CDR3aa: CASSLLGTGVNEQFF
v_gene: TRBV20-1; j_gene: TRBJ1-6; len: 14; abundance: .; CDR3aa: CSASKGWPNSPLHF
v_gene: TRBV4-1; j_gene: TRBJ2-2; len: 14; abundance: .; CDR3aa: CASSQDPRGGELFF